This record looks at one T cell receptor (beta chain) sequence and its context. Only in-frame clones appear in the TCRdb table, and some are missing; sequencing was by immunoSEQ multiplex PCR. The sample includes about 72,000 clones, 75% to 90% seen only once; the top ten take under 3%. The CDR3 runs to 14 residues. The V and J ends lost 0 bases and 7 bases respectively, with 16 bases between them. Germline loops: CDR1 GTSNPN, CDR2 SVGIG (reference sequence). The data originate from a study of T cell responses to AZD1222 COVID-19 vaccine. This receptor was identified in an adult in good health. The sequencing here drew on peripheral blood, taken on day 0 of AZD1222 vaccination. The rearrangement joins TRBV30 to TRBJ2-7, with D tentatively TRBD2 (5 bases). As DNA, the CDR3 is TGTGCCTGGAGTGTACAACGGGGAGTTTGGGAGCAGTACTTC. Amino acids: CAWSVQRGVWEQYF.